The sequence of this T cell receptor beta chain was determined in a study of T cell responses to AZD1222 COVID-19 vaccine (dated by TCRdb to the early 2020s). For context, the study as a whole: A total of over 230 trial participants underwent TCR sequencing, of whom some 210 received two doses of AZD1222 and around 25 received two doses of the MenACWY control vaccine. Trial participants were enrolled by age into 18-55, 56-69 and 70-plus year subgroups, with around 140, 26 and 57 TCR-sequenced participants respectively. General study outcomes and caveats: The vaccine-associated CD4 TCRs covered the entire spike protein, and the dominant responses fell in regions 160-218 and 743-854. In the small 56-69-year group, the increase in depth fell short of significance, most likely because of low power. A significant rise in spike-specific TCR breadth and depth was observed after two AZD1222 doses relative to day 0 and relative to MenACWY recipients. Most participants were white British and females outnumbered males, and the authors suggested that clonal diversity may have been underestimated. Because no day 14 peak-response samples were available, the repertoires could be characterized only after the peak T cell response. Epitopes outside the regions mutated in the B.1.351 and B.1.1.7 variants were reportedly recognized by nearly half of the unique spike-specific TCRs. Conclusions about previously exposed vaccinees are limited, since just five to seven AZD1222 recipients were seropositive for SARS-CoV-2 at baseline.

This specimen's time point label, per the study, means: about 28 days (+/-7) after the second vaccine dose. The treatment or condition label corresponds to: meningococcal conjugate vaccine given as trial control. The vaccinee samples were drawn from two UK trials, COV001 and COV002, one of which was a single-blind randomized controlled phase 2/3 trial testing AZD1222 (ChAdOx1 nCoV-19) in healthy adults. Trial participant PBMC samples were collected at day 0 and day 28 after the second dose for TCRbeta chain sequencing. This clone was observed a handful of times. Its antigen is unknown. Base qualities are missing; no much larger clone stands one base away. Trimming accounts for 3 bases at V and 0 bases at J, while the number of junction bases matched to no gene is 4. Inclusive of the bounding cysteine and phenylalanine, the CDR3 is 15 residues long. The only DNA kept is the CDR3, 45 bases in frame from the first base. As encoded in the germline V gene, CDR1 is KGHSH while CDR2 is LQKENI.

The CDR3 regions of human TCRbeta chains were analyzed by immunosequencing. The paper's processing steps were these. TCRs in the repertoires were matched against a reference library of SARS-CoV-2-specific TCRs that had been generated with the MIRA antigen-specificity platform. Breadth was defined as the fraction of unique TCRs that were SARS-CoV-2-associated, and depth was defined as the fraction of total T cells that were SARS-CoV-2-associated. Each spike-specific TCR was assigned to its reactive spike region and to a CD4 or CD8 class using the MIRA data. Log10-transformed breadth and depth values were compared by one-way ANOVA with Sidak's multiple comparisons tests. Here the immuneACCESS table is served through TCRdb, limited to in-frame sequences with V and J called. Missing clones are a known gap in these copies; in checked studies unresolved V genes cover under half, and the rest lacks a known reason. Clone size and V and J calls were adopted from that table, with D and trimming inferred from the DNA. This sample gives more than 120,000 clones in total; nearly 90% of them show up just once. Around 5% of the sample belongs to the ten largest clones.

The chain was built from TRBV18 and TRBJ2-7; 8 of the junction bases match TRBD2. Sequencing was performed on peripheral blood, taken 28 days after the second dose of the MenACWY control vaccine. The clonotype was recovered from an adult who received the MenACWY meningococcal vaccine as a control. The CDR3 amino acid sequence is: CASSPKLAVSYEQYF. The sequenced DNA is TGTGCCAGCTCACCCAAACTAGCGGTCTCCTACGAGCAGTACTTC.